This TCR beta chain was profiled in a study of T cells of healthy individuals. Using its own MiXCR run on the 5' RACE reads, TCRdb lists one record per CDR3 protein. Of 40,000 to 65,000 distinct CDR3 sequences listed, approximately 15% are singletons. From germline, CDR1 is DFQATT and CDR2 SNEGSKA (reference sequence). The CDR3 is made up of 19 amino acids. V gave up 6 bases and J gave up 2 bases; unmatched junction bases: 18. The clonotype was recovered from a human donor in good health. The chain couples TRBV20-1 to TRBJ2-3, with 12 bases aligning to TRBD1. CDR3 nucleotides: TGCAGTGCCGCCGGGACAGGGGGCGTTGGGGGGGCATACACAGATACGCAGTATTTT. This gives the protein CSAAGTGGVGGAYTDTQYF.